This T cell receptor beta chain was sequenced during a study of blood T cell repertoires in COVID-19. This clone showed up just once. Germline lookup yields CDR1 MNHEY and CDR2 SVGAGI. Trimming stripped 4 bases from V and 5 bases from J, with 14 bases between. CDR3 length: 14 amino acids. Methods used by the authors: Amplifying reference gene primers gave estimates of nucleated cell counts. Assay: immunoSEQ multiplex PCR; the TCRdb copy retains only in-frame clones and omits some. V, J and clone size were drawn from that table, and D and trimming were deduced from the DNA. The repertoire holds some 190,000 clones, with about 82% as singletons. Participant age was roughly 18 to 95 years, and participants resided in 25 or so US areas. Cohorts were based on clinical histories the participants reported.

The receptor comes from a middle-aged man with acute COVID-19. This sequence joins TRBV6-5 and TRBJ1-1; no clear D gene. The sequenced material came from PBMCs or T cells enriched from blood (not recorded which). The CDR3, as DNA: TGTGCCAGCAGTTCATTCGGTTCTGAAACTGAAGCTTTCTTT. Protein: CASSSFGSETEAFF.